The rows below give T cell receptor beta chains drawn from one sample of a study of cytomegalovirus exposure and HLA in healthy donors. Sequencing used immunoSEQ multiplex PCR; TCRdb keeps in-frame clones, though not all of them. The table has some 340,000 clones, roughly nine tenths seen once. Sequencing was done on a sample of PBMCs. These receptors were taken from a woman aged 25 to 45 in good health and CMV-seropositive. Each CDR3 is given with its conserved first and last residue.

cdr3_aa v_call
CASSSVEGGGYTF TRBV18
CAWSYSGLQETQYF TRBV30
CASMLRSSNYGYTF TRBV28
CAWTTHTEAFF TRBV30
CASSLGVNQPQHF TRBV11-3
CASSADGTMNEQFF TRBV9
CASSLEPRGEQYF TRBV5-1
CASSAGGVNASSYNEQFF TRBV23-1
CASSAPGRQSGSNEQFF TRBV9
CASSSGGFRTVVEQFF TRBV7-2
CASSDSGNTEAFF TRBV25-1
CAISEGTGVRDGTGELFF TRBV10-3
CASNDLNGLEQYF TRBV5-1
CASSPDRVANYGYTF TRBV27
CASSFREVVETQYF TRBV5-6
CASSSSGAAGSYEQYF TRBV7-3
CASSRTESSYEQYF TRBV2
CASSPRGPRMYEQYF TRBV28
CASSFTGGTGELFF TRBV27
CASSPSGRSNSPLHF TRBV5-4
CASRDAEAFF TRBV27
CASTPLRADNTGELFF TRBV7-2
CASSLYIAAGEAPPNEKLFF TRBV7-6
CASRVMGGGQPQHF TRBV19
CASTRWTTGEQFF TRBV7-6
CASSLPGTGGYTF TRBV5-6
CASSAATGSRGYTF TRBV5-1
CASSFVPDRVREQYF TRBV5-1
CATSRDQSLVGDRGQTNSYNEQFF TRBV15
CASSIRGNQPQHF TRBV19
CASSHRAGEYAEQYF TRBV4-1
CASSRLAGVSNTGELFF TRBV9
CASSYSAGGSYEQYF TRBV6-5
CASSLAIDEMTSPAQYF TRBV11-2
CASSSDRPNEKLFF TRBV6-5
CASSAETGGPYNEQFF TRBV6-4
CASSPGTATEAFF TRBV10-2